These 21 T cell receptor beta chains originate from one sample sequenced in a study of CD8+CD57+ T cells in acquired aplastic anemia. Genomic DNA, the template, was used for profiling of the TCR beta VDJ and CDR3. TCRdb re-analysed the reads in MiXCR, keeping a single row per CDR3 protein. The sample includes 400,000 to 450,000 distinct CDR3 sequences, under 80% of them seen just once. The sequencing input was sorted CD4+, CD8+, or CD8+CD57+ T cells (not recorded which) from PBMCs. The source of these receptors is a human donor in good health, serving as a control.

The J gene is TRBJ1-6, the V gene TRBV12-3 or TRBV12-4; possibly TRBD1 for D (5 bases). Trimming stripped 7 bases from V and 7 bases from J, with 11 bases between. This CDR3 is 13 amino acids long. CDR3 sequence reads: CASTGDLNSPLHF. CDR3 DNA: TGTGCCAGCACGGGGGACCTAAATTCACCCCTCCACTTT.

This clonotype was counted once. The chain links TRBV5-6 to TRBJ2-2, with 14 nucleotides matching TRBD2. Trimming at V came to 5 bases and at J to 0 bases, leaving 6 bases not matched to a gene. Germline V gene data show CDR1 as SGHDT and CDR2 as YYEEEE. CDR3 size: 18 residues. In DNA, the CDR3 is TGTGCCAGCAGGCCCGGACTAGCGGGGGGAACGAACACCGGGGAGCTGTTTTTT. This encodes CASRPGLAGGTNTGELFF.

The J gene is TRBJ2-1, the V gene TRBV7-9; 15 bases agree with TRBD2. The CDR3 is made up of 16 amino acids. V was pared by 5 bases and J by 13 bases, with 12 bases of the junction left unmatched. Per germline, CDR1 SEHNR and CDR2 FQNEAQ (reference sequence). This chain's CDR3 is CASSQGGLAGGIYQFF. The CDR3 DNA follows: TGTGCCAGCAGCCAAGGCGGACTAGCGGGGGGGATATACCAGTTCTTC.

There are many counts of this clonotype. The chain links TRBV29-1 to TRBJ1-2; tentative D call: TRBD1 (5 bases). Trimming took 7 bases from V and 8 from J, leaving 14 bases between them. The germline V gene encodes CDR1 SQVTM and CDR2 ANQGSEA. The length of the CDR3 is 11 residues. The DNA for the CDR3 is TGCAGCGCCCAGGGATCTAACGGCTACACCTTC. Translation gives CSAQGSNGYTF.

The chain recombines TRBV20-1 with TRBJ2-3; D call uncertain. CDR3 length: 13 amino acids. V lost 6 bases to trimming and J lost 10 bases, with 20 bases between them. The germline V gene has CDR1 DFQATT and CDR2 SNEGSKA (reference sequence). CDR3 amino acids: CSATGRSKQPQYF. The CDR3 nucleotides read TGCAGTGCCACCGGACGGAGCAAGCAGCCGCAGTATTTT.

This clonotype was picked up many times. V and J are TRBV4-3 and TRBJ1-2, with a tentative D call TRBD1 (6 bases). Germline-derived CDR1 and CDR2 are LGHNA and YSLEER. V shed 0 bases and J shed 4 bases, with 15 bases lying between them. This CDR3 is built from 16 residues. The CDR3 sequence: CASSQEGQTWGYGYTF. CDR3 DNA: TGCGCCAGCAGCCAAGAAGGACAGACCTGGGGCTATGGCTACACCTTC.

This clonotype was detected ten times or more. CDR3 DNA sequence: TGTGCCAGCAGTCTTCGGCTAGCGGCCGACAATGAGCAGTTCTTC. Amino acids: CASSLRLAADNEQFF. The rearrangement joins TRBV5-4 to TRBJ2-1; TRBD2 aligns across 7 bases. Germline trimming cut 5 bases from V and 5 bases from J; bases unmatched to any gene: 10. Germline CDR1 reads SGHNT; CDR2 reads YYREEE (reference sequence). The CDR3 is 15 amino acids.

The chain joins TRBV4-1 to TRBJ2-7; TRBD2 is a possible D gene (7 bases). The CDR3 is made up of 14 amino acids. V was cut by 1 base and J by 6 bases, with 13 bases left in between. CDR1 MGHRA and CDR2 YSYEKL come from the germline V gene. CDR3 nucleotide sequence: TGCGCCAGCAGCCAAGTGGGGAGGGGGGGCGAGCAGTACTTC. It codes for CASSQVGRGGEQYF.

J is TRBJ2-6 and V is TRBV20-1; D possibly corresponds to TRBD1 (5 bases). V shed 4 bases and J shed 9 bases, with 16 bases lying between them. The CDR3 totals 14 residues. The germline CDR1 and CDR2 sequences are DFQATT and SNEGSKA (reference sequence). CDR3 region: CSAKWTTSYNVLTF. The CDR3 DNA follows: TGCAGTGCTAAATGGACAACCTCGTACAACGTCCTGACTTTC.

This clonotype has at least ten counts. The V call is TRBV7-2, the J call TRBJ2-7; D uncertain. Germline loops: CDR1 SGHTA, CDR2 FQGNSA. The germline V and J ends were trimmed by 4 bases and 4 bases, with 8 bases remaining between them. The CDR3 is 12 amino acids. The CDR3 DNA reads as TGTGCCAGCAGCTGGGCCCAATACGAGCAGTACTTC. Translating it yields CASSWAQYEQYF.

V and J are TRBV7-9 and TRBJ1-1; D is uncertain. CDR3 length: 13 residues. Germline V gives CDR1 SEHNR, CDR2 FQNEAQ (reference sequence). Trimming took 5 bases from V and 12 from J, leaving 19 bases between them. The CDR3 nucleotides are TGTGCCAGCAGCGACGCTGGCAACACTCACTCTTTCTTT. Residues: CASSDAGNTHSFF.

This clonotype occurred many times. The chain employs TRBV11-2 and TRBJ1-4; possibly TRBD1 for D (6 bases). From germline, CDR1 is SGHAT and CDR2 FQNNGV. Between the trimmed V and J ends, which lost 5 bases and 5 bases, there was a span of 15 bases. The CDR3 is 15 residues long. The chain's CDR3 is CASSEQMGANEKLFF. The CDR3 DNA sequence: TGTGCCAGCAGCGAGCAGATGGGGGCGAATGAAAAACTGTTTTTT.

The chain has TRBV20-1 and TRBJ2-7, with D uncertain. CDR3 length equals 12 residues. In germline, CDR1 is DFQATT, CDR2 SNEGSKA (reference sequence). The CDR3 DNA sequence: TGCAGCGTTAAAGTAACTTTCAACGAGCAGTACTTC. Amino acids: CSVKVTFNEQYF.

This clonotype was seen at least ten times. The chain is built from TRBV27 and TRBJ1-5; 8 nucleotides match TRBD1. Trimming removed 5 bases from V and 2 bases from J; junction bases left unmatched: 2. The CDR3 extends over 14 amino acids. Germline lookup yields CDR1 MNHEY and CDR2 SMNVEV (reference sequence). CDR3 nucleotide sequence: TGTGCCAGCAGTGCGGGACAGGGCAATCAGCCCCAGCATTTT. This gives the protein CASSAGQGNQPQHF.

This rearrangement joins TRBV29-1 to TRBJ2-7; possibly TRBD1 for D (6 bases). Trimming removed 7 bases from V and 7 bases from J, with 20 bases in between. Germline V gene data show CDR1 as SQVTM and CDR2 as ANQGSEA. CDR3 length: 13 amino acids. The CDR3 protein is CSGRRTTGKEQYF. The CDR3 coding sequence is TGCAGCGGTCGCCGGACAACAGGGAAAGAGCAGTACTTC.

Comment on this clonotype: A read error may produce the germline difference seen at one junction end. The V and J genes are TRBV9 and TRBJ1-2; D remains ambiguous. The CDR3 is made up of 12 amino acids. From germline, CDR1 is SGDLS and CDR2 YYNGEE. The CDR3 nucleotides read TGTGCCAGCGGGGAGAGGGATGATGAGACCCAGTTC. Translating it yields CASGERDDETQF.

This clonotype was recorded at least ten times. The chain has TRBV27 and TRBJ1-5; weak D call: TRBD1 (5 bases). The CDR3 length is 15 residues. Trimming removed 0 bases from V and 7 bases from J, with 13 bases in between. The V gene's germline CDR1 is MNHEY and CDR2 SMNVEV (reference sequence). CDR3 residues: CASSLSSRDGQPQHF. For the CDR3, the DNA is TGTGCCAGCAGTTTATCTTCAAGGGACGGACAGCCCCAGCATTTT.

As to this clonotype: Since the CDR3 does not end with the conserved phenylalanine or tryptophan, this likely comes from a read error. No DNA is shown, since the ends of the CDR3 on it are uncertain; the CDR3 is the one TCRdb lists. This chain joins TRBV2 and TRBJ1-2; the table gives TRBD1 as D, unverified against the DNA. Germline V gene lookup returns CDR1 SNHLY and CDR2 FYNNEI. The CDR3 has 16 amino acids, counting both end residues. CDR3: CASTKGGNNQPQHFGD.

This chain links TRBV15 with TRBJ2-3; D remains unclear. Germline CDR1 and CDR2: LNHNV and YYDKDF (reference sequence). Trimming took 5 bases from V and 7 from J, leaving 10 bases between them. This CDR3 has 12 residues. The chain's CDR3 is CATSGLGNTQYF. For the CDR3, the DNA is TGTGCCACCAGCGGTTTGGGGAATACGCAGTATTTT.

The count of this clonotype is one. The genes are TRBV12-3 or TRBV12-4 and TRBJ2-7; 7 bases agree with TRBD1. Trimming at V came to 4 bases and at J to 4 bases, leaving 10 bases not matched to a gene. This CDR3 spans 15 amino acids. The CDR3 region has the DNA TGTGCCAGCAGTTCCGACAGGGCCCATCCTTACGAGCAGTACTTC. This sequence encodes CASSSDRAHPYEQYF.

Details on this clonotype: A read error may account for a junction end that differs from germline. The chain uses TRBV7-2 and TRBJ2-7; no clear D gene. This CDR3 has 13 residues. The germline CDR1 and CDR2 sequences are SGHTA and FQGNSA. CDR3 region: CASSLETNYEHTF. CDR3 DNA sequence: TGTGCCAGCAGCTTAGAAACGAACTATGAGCACACCTTC.